The clone carrying this T cell receptor (beta chain) has only one observation. This sample was included in a study of blood T cell repertoires in COVID-19. The wider study: Sample material is recorded as cDNA or gDNA derived from T cells, B-cell-depleted T cells, or PBMCs.

V was pared by 4 bases and J by 6 bases, with 8 bases of the junction left unmatched. This CDR3 is 13 amino acids long. Germline CDR1 reads GTSNPN; CDR2 reads SVGIG (reference sequence). Sequencing used immunoSEQ multiplex PCR; TCRdb keeps in-frame clones, though not all of them. This sample has around 300,000 clones; roughly 90% occur once, and the top ten carry roughly 2.9%. The chain has TRBV30 and TRBJ1-1; 7 bases are a match to TRBD1. This TCR was sampled from a woman between 25 and 40 years old with COVID-19, enrolled during active disease. Sequencing was performed on peripheral blood. For the CDR3, the DNA is TGTGCCTGGAATGGTAACAGGGGCGCTGAAGCTTTCTTT. Its translation is CAWNGNRGAEAFF.